Presented here are 13 T cell receptor beta chains from one specimen sequenced in a study of T cells in Graves' hyperthyroidism and ophthalmopathy (dated by TCRdb to the late 2010s). Libraries were prepared through multiplex PCR. The sequencer listed for this sample is Illumina HiSeq 2000. TCR beta CDR3 regions were amplified from RNA transcripts. A first-round RT-PCR of the TCR CDR3 used the HTBI primer set with the Qiagen OneStep RT-PCR kit. TCRdb applied fastp at Q25 and MiXCR to the public reads, then kept only in-frame beta chains. Records with the same CDR3 protein are collapsed into one entry carrying the most frequent genes and DNA. The sample yields about 380,000 distinct CDR3 sequences; roughly 13% were counted once. The top ten clones comprise less than 25% of the sample. Sample: blood. The receptors here all came from a man between 25 and 39 years old with Graves' hyperthyroidism that later progressed to Graves' ophthalmopathy.

The J gene is TRBJ2-3, the V gene TRBV20-1, with TRBD2 identical over 10 bases. The CDR3 extends over 17 amino acids. CDR1 DFQATT and CDR2 SNEGSKA come from the germline V gene (reference sequence). The trim removed 5 bases at V and 5 bases at J, leaving 16 bases unmatched. As DNA, the CDR3 is TGCAGTGCTCATGGAGCGGGGGGGCCAGATTTATTAGATACGCAGTATTTT. Protein: CSAHGAGGPDLLDTQYF.

V gene TRBV5-1 combines with J gene TRBJ2-2; D is undetermined. The CDR3 consists of 14 residues. Per germline, CDR1 SGHRS and CDR2 YFSETQ. V shed 1 base and J shed 3 bases, with 7 bases lying between them. The chain's CDR3 is CASSLRQHTGELFF. Written as DNA, the CDR3 is TGCGCCAGCAGCTTGCGGCAGCACACCGGGGAGCTGTTTTTT. Based on the CDR3 plus reference TRBV5-1 and TRBJ2-2, the full variable domain is KAGVTQTPRYLIKTRGQQVTLSCSPISGHRSVSWYQQTPGQGLQFLFEYFSETQRNKGNFPGRFSGRQFSNSRSEMNVSTLELGDSALYLCASSLRQHTGELFFGEGSRLTVL.

This clonotype showed up many times. V gene TRBV27 combines with J gene TRBJ2-2; 9 bases map to TRBD1. This CDR3 comprises 17 residues. CDR1 MNHEY and CDR2 SMNVEV come from the germline V gene (reference sequence). V was pared by 3 bases and J by 3 bases, with 8 bases of the junction left unmatched. The CDR3 loop reads CASSFGPGQGYTGELFF. The CDR3, as DNA: TGTGCCAGCAGTTTCGGCCCGGGACAGGGATACACCGGGGAGCTGTTTTTT.

This clonotype was counted ten times or more. The rearrangement links TRBV28 to TRBJ2-7; 7 bases map to TRBD1. V shed 6 bases, J shed 0 bases, and the junction held 8 bases outside the gene matches. The CDR3 runs to 15 residues. Germline-derived CDR1 and CDR2 are MDHEN and SYDVKM. As DNA, the CDR3 is TGTGCCAGCAGACCCTCGGGACAGAGCTCCTACGAGCAGTACTTC. As protein: CASRPSGQSSYEQYF.

On this clonotype: Just one base apart from a much larger clone, this may be a read error. J is TRBJ1-6 and V is TRBV28; no definite D call. The germline CDR1 and CDR2 sequences are MDHEN and SYDVKM. V gave up 7 bases and J gave up 7 bases, with 14 bases separating them. This CDR3 has 14 residues. This chain's CDR3 is CASTGGPRNSPLHF. CDR3 DNA sequence: TGTGCCAGCACCGGAGGGCCGAGAAATTCACCCCTCCACTTT.

The J gene is TRBJ2-2, the V gene TRBV7-9; maybe TRBD1 (6 bases). The CDR3 runs 16 residues. Germline V CDR1 and CDR2: SEHNR, FQNEAQ (reference sequence). Trimming left V 5 bases short and J 0 bases short, with 13 bases between. CDR3 DNA: TGTGCCAGCAGCCCCCGGGACACGCCGAACACCGGGGAGCTGTTTTTT. It encodes CASSPRDTPNTGELFF.

This clonotype was counted at least ten times. The chain recombines TRBV7-9 with TRBJ2-7, with D maybe TRBD2 (5 bases). The length of the CDR3 is 16 residues. The germline V gene has CDR1 SEHNR and CDR2 FQNEAQ (reference sequence). V dropped 5 bases and J dropped 2 bases, with 19 bases sitting between them. The CDR3 loop is CASSPAGGGPAYEQYF. The CDR3 nucleotides read TGTGCCAGCAGCCCCGCAGGAGGAGGACCAGCCTACGAGCAGTACTTC. Full variable domain (rest looked up from reference TRBV7-9 and TRBJ2-7): DTGVSQNPRHKITKRGQNVTFRCDPISEHNRLYWYRQTLGQGPEFLTYFQNEAQLEKSRLLSDRFSAERPKGSFSTLEIQRTEQGDSAMYLCASSPAGGGPAYEQYFGPGTRLTVT.

This clonotype was picked up many times. The chain has TRBV11-3 and TRBJ2-7, with 10 bases matching TRBD1. Trimming took 5 bases from V and 5 from J; bases not matched to a gene: 6. Looked up from germline, CDR1 is SGHNT and CDR2 is YENEEA. The CDR3 sequence is 14 residues long. The CDR3 DNA follows: TGTGCCAGCAGCAGAGACAGGGGGCGCGACGAGCAGTACTTC. The encoded protein is CASSRDRGRDEQYF.

This clonotype showed up many times. This chain connects TRBV7-9 to TRBJ2-2; D gene unclear. Deletions cut 11 bases from V and 6 bases from J, with 16 bases between. The CDR3 runs to 13 residues. Germline V gene lookup returns CDR1 SEHNR and CDR2 FQNEAQ (reference sequence). The CDR3 nucleotides are TGTGCCGGCAAAGGGTTCGCGGCCGGGGAGCTGTTTTTT. Encoded protein: CAGKGFAAGELFF. Full variable domain (rest looked up from reference TRBV7-9 and TRBJ2-2): DTGVSQNPRHKITKRGQNVTFRCDPISEHNRLYWYRQTLGQGPEFLTYFQNEAQLEKSRLLSDRFSAERPKGSFSTLEIQRTEQGDSAMYLCAGKGFAAGELFFGEGSRLTVL.

This clonotype was counted at least ten times. The chain joins TRBV3-1 to TRBJ1-2, with TRBD1 as a possible D gene (6 bases). CDR1 is LGHDT and CDR2 is YNNKEL in the germline V gene (reference sequence). Trimming cost V 1 base and J 7 bases, with 13 bases left between them. The CDR3 sequence is 14 residues long. Written as DNA, the CDR3 is TGTGCCAGCAGCCAAGTGCTAGGGGGACTTGGCTACACCTTC. Translating it yields CASSQVLGGLGYTF. Filled out from reference TRBV3-1 and TRBJ1-2, the complete variable domain reads DTAVSQTPKYLVTQMGNDKSIKCEQNLGHDTMYWYKQDSKKFLKIMFSYNNKELIINETVPNRFSPKSPDKAHLNLHINSLELGDSAVYFCASSQVLGGLGYTFGSGTRLTVV.

This clonotype was picked up many times. V is TRBV28 and J is TRBJ1-2; 8 bases are shared with TRBD1. The CDR3 runs to 10 residues. The germline V gene has CDR1 MDHEN and CDR2 SYDVKM. DNA of the CDR3: TGTGGGACAGGGATCTATGGCTACACCTTC. Translated: CGTGIYGYTF.

The rearrangement joins TRBV18 to TRBJ2-6; D remains unclear. The CDR3 consists of 15 residues. Trimming removed 3 bases from V and 4 bases from J, with 10 bases in between. The germline CDR1 and CDR2 sequences are KGHSH and LQKENI. The CDR3 coding sequence is TGTGCCAGCTCACCGGCCGGCACCGGGGCCAACGTCCTGACTTTC. It encodes CASSPAGTGANVLTF.

In DNA form, the CDR3 reads TGTGCCAGCAGCCCGACCCCTGGGACAGCGAGCGAGCAGTACTTC. Protein sequence: CASSPTPGTASEQYF. The chain carries TRBV5-6 and TRBJ2-7; 7 nucleotides match TRBD1. J lost 6 bases, V lost 4 bases, and 13 bases had no gene match. The CDR3 has 15 amino acids. Germline V gene data show CDR1 as SGHDT and CDR2 as YYEEEE. Using reference TRBV5-6 and TRBJ2-7 for the parts outside the CDR3, the full variable domain is DAGVTQSPTHLIKTRGQQVTLRCSPKSGHDTVSWYQQALGQGPQFIFQYYEEEERQRGNFPDRFSGHQFPNYSSELNVNALLLGDSALYLCASSPTPGTASEQYFGPGTRLTVT.